This T cell receptor beta chain was obtained from a study of beta chain features in type 1 diabetes. Study-wide background: No patient-donor differences in age, gender, total cells or subset yield. Findings and limits, study-wide: Moderate yet significant TCRB CDR3 shortening was seen in Type 1 diabetes patients in all four CD4+ subsets. Compared with healthy donors, patients appeared to share more similar naive, central memory and regulatory TCRB repertoires. When VDJ junctions were examined, type 1 diabetes patients showed fewer insertions and more deletions. Amplification by PCR could prefer shorter templates, with the same effect in patients and controls.

Germline-derived CDR1 and CDR2 are PRHDT and FYEKMQ (reference sequence). The CDR3 spans 16 residues. The germline V and J ends were trimmed by 0 bases and 5 bases, with 16 bases remaining between them. What was sequenced were expressed TCRB transcripts, since all of the isolated RNA had been reverse transcribed. Generated by immunoSEQ multiplex PCR, the TCRdb table keeps only in-frame clones and is missing some. The data hold over 150,000 clones, with roughly 8% observed a single time. This clone was seen only a few times. Its specificity is unknown. The specimen was central memory CD4+ T cells from blood. V usage is TRBV13 and J usage is TRBJ1-1; no clear D. The clonotype comes from a woman aged 40 to 50 with type 1 diabetes. The CDR3 protein is CASSLGLTGPGTEAFF. The CDR3 coding sequence is TGTGCCAGCAGCTTAGGCCTGACGGGCCCGGGGACTGAAGCTTTCTTT.